The 19 T cell receptor beta chains below were found in one sample sequenced in a study of shared clonotypes between healthy human individuals. Naivety among CD8 cells was defined by CD45RO negativity and positive CCR7 selection, thereby excluding terminally differentiated effector memory CD45RA+ cells. Clones were sequenced by immunoSEQ multiplex PCR, and TCRdb holds only the in-frame ones, with some missing. The table shows about 2 million clones, with about 95% occurring only once. Sequenced sample: naive CD8+ T cells sorted from blood. The receptors were gathered from a man in his late teens or twenties in good health.

CDR3: CASSQSGQANTSYEQYF. CDR3 coding DNA: TGCGCCAGCAGTCAATCAGGACAGGCTAATACAAGCTACGAGCAGTACTTC. V and J are TRBV23-1 and TRBJ2-7, with TRBD1 identical over 7 bases. TRBV23-1 is labeled an ORF, and its function is uncertain. The CDR3 has 17 residues. After removal of 0 bases from V and 3 bases from J, the junction contained 11 bases not matched to a gene.

A single count supports this clone. At the DNA level, this CDR3 is encoded by other sequences in the same sample as well. The chain uses TRBV19 and TRBJ2-7; D call uncertain. This CDR3 is 13 amino acids long. The germline V and J ends were trimmed by 4 bases and 3 bases, with 10 bases remaining between them. Germline V lookup: CDR1 LNHDA, CDR2 SQIVND (reference sequence). Here the CDR3 reads CASSTTASYEQYF. Written as DNA, the CDR3 is TGTGCCAGTAGTACCACAGCAAGCTACGAGCAGTACTTC.

The rearrangement links TRBV4-1 to TRBJ2-7; D is unclear. V was clipped by 2 bases and J by 9 bases, with 14 bases between them. The CDR3 sequence is 13 residues long. Germline V CDR1 and CDR2: MGHRA, YSYEKL. The chain's CDR3 is CASSQLSGTGQYF. The CDR3 DNA reads as TGCGCCAGCAGCCAATTATCAGGAACGGGGCAGTACTTC.

V usage is TRBV15 and J usage is TRBJ2-7; maybe TRBD1 (6 bases). V was cut by 0 bases and J by 6 bases, with 15 bases left in between. The CDR3 contains 15 residues. Germline loops: CDR1 LNHNV, CDR2 YYDKDF (reference sequence). The CDR3, as DNA: TGTGCCACCAGCAGAGAGATGGGGGCGGCGGTCGAGCAGTACTTC. Protein sequence: CATSREMGAAVEQYF.

The V gene is TRBV30, the J gene TRBJ1-5, with TRBD1 identical over 9 bases. The CDR3 contains 14 residues. Per the germline V gene, CDR1 is GTSNPN and CDR2 is SVGIG (reference sequence). J was trimmed by 1 base and V by 6 bases; bases with no gene match: 4. CDR3 nucleotides: TGTGCCTGCTCCGGGACAGGGAGCAATCAGCCCCAGCATTTT. Encoded protein: CACSGTGSNQPQHF.

As regards this clone: Other DNA sequences within the sample encode an identical CDR3. The rearrangement joins TRBV11-3 to TRBJ2-7; the D gene is possibly TRBD1 (5 bases). The CDR3 is made up of 13 amino acids. Deletions cut 4 bases from V and 4 bases from J, with 11 bases between. From germline, CDR1 is SGHNT and CDR2 YENEEA. DNA of the CDR3: TGTGCCAGCAGCTCTGGAACAGGATACGAGCAGTACTTC. It encodes CASSSGTGYEQYF. Full variable domain (outside the CDR3, taken from reference TRBV11-3 and TRBJ2-7): EAGVVQSPRYKIIEKKQPVAFWCNPISGHNTLYWYLQNLGQGPELLIRYENEEAVDDSQLPKDRFSAERLKGVDSTLKIQPAELGDSAVYLCASSSGTGYEQYFGPGTRLTVT.

As DNA, the CDR3 is TGTGCCAGTCGGGGACAGAGCTCCTATAATTCACCCCTCCACTTT. This gives the protein CASRGQSSYNSPLHF. The chain employs TRBV19 and TRBJ1-6; 7 positions agree with TRBD1. V shed 8 bases and J 0 bases; nucleotides not matched to a gene: 4. The CDR3 contains 15 residues. The germline V gene has CDR1 LNHDA and CDR2 SQIVND (reference sequence).

This rearrangement joins TRBV5-4 to TRBJ1-2, with unresolved D. The germline V gene has CDR1 SGHNT and CDR2 YYREEE (reference sequence). V dropped 5 bases and J dropped 3 bases, with 5 bases sitting between them. CDR3 length equals 11 residues. CDR3 in amino acids: CASSTDYGYTF. In DNA, the CDR3 is TGTGCCAGCAGTACAGACTATGGCTACACCTTC.

The chain is built from TRBV2 and TRBJ2-2; D gene unclear. The ends were cut back, 8 bases at V and 6 bases at J, with 16 bases in the middle. This CDR3 is built from 14 residues. In germline, CDR1 is SNHLY, CDR2 FYNNEI. The CDR3 loop reads CASFYGEGPGELFF. The DNA of the CDR3 is TGTGCCAGCTTCTACGGCGAAGGTCCCGGGGAGCTGTTTTTT.

The chain carries TRBV5-6 and TRBJ2-7; TRBD1 might be the D (6 bases). Germline-derived CDR1 and CDR2 are SGHDT and YYEEEE. V lost 2 bases and J lost 5, with 14 bases in between. The CDR3 covers 14 residues. This CDR3 is CASSLEGENDEQYF. The CDR3 region has the DNA TGTGCCAGCAGCTTAGAGGGGGAGAACGACGAGCAGTACTTC.

The chain joins TRBV7-9 to TRBJ2-7, with D perhaps matching TRBD1 or TRBD2 (5 bases each). Deletions cut 5 bases from V and 2 bases from J, with 16 bases between. The CDR3 is 15 amino acids. Germline V gene sequence: CDR1 SEHNR, CDR2 FQNEAQ (reference sequence). The CDR3 sequence is CASSRTSGTTYEQYF. CDR3 nucleotide sequence: TGTGCCAGCAGCCGAACCTCCGGGACCACCTACGAGCAGTACTTC. Variable domain in full (rest from reference TRBV7-9 and TRBJ2-7): DTGVSQNPRHKITKRGQNVTFRCDPISEHNRLYWYRQTLGQGPEFLTYFQNEAQLEKSRLLSDRFSAERPKGSFSTLEIQRTEQGDSAMYLCASSRTSGTTYEQYFGPGTRLTVT.

This sequence joins TRBV2 and TRBJ2-2; 8 nucleotides align to TRBD1. The germline CDR1 and CDR2 sequences are SNHLY and FYNNEI. Trimming at V came to 4 bases and at J to 8 bases, leaving 12 bases not matched to a gene. This CDR3 has 16 residues. The CDR3 is CASSGVTGVVVGELFF. DNA of the CDR3: TGTGCCAGCAGTGGTGTGACAGGGGTCGTAGTGGGGGAGCTGTTTTTT.

CDR3 in amino acids: CASSQEPFYNSPLHF. CDR3 coding DNA: TGCGCCAGCAGCCAAGAGCCCTTTTATAATTCACCCCTCCACTTT. This chain joins TRBV4-1 and TRBJ1-6; D uncertain. V was trimmed by 0 bases and J by 4 bases, leaving 7 bases between them. The CDR3 is made up of 15 amino acids. Germline CDR1 MGHRA, CDR2 YSYEKL.

The chain links TRBV29-1 to TRBJ2-2; D may match TRBD1 or TRBD2 (5 bases each). In germline, CDR1 is SQVTM, CDR2 ANQGSEA. The CDR3 is 13 amino acids. The ends were cut back, 3 bases at V and 4 bases at J, with 9 bases in the middle. Here the CDR3 reads CSVDERGTGELFF. The CDR3 bases are TGCAGCGTTGACGAGAGGGGCACCGGGGAGCTGTTTTTT.

The V and J genes are TRBV28 and TRBJ1-1, with TRBD1 as a possible D gene (5 bases). Trimming pared 4 bases from V and 3 bases from J, leaving 9 bases between. The CDR3 loop spans 13 amino acids. Germline V CDR1 and CDR2: MDHEN, SYDVKM. This CDR3 is CASSSGPYTEAFF. The DNA for the CDR3 is TGTGCCAGCAGTTCGGGGCCGTACACTGAAGCTTTCTTT. Together with reference TRBV28 and TRBJ1-1, the CDR3 gives the full variable domain: DVKVTQSSRYLVKRTGEKVFLECVQDMDHENMFWYRQDPGLGLRLIYFSYDVKMKEKGDIPEGYSVSREKKERFSLILESASTNQTSMYLCASSSGPYTEAFFGQGTRLTVV.

The chain uses TRBV6-1 and TRBJ2-7; the match to TRBD1 covers 7 bases. In germline, CDR1 is MNHNS, CDR2 SASEGT. The J segment lost 0 bases and the V segment lost 3 bases, leaving 8 bases of the junction unmatched. CDR3 size: 16 residues. The CDR3: CASSENTGTASYEQYF. Here the CDR3 DNA reads TGTGCCAGCAGTGAGAATACCGGGACAGCCTCCTACGAGCAGTACTTC.

The chain has TRBV6-5 and TRBJ2-7, with 9 bases lining up with TRBD1. Trimming took 7 bases from V and 1 from J; bases not matched to a gene: 5. Germline V gene lookup returns CDR1 MNHEY and CDR2 SVGAGI. This CDR3 contains 14 residues. The CDR3, as DNA: TGTGCCAGCAACGCCGGGACAGGGTCCTACGAGCAGTACTTC. It codes for CASNAGTGSYEQYF.

This chain connects TRBV4-1 to TRBJ2-5; D assignment may be TRBD1 or TRBD2 (5 bases each). V was pared by 3 bases and J by 5 bases, with 16 bases between. The CDR3 sequence is 15 residues long. Germline-derived CDR1 and CDR2 are MGHRA and YSYEKL. Here the CDR3 DNA reads TGCGCCAGCAGCCACGTCCAGGGTACTAGGGAGACCCAGTACTTC. Amino acids: CASSHVQGTRETQYF.

Details on this clone: The sample has other DNA sequences that encode this CDR3 too. The V call is TRBV7-8, the J call TRBJ2-2; D is ambiguous. The CDR3 consists of 15 residues. Trimming pared 1 base from V and 0 bases from J, leaving 6 bases between. CDR1 and CDR2 (germline): SGHVS, FQNEAQ. Written as DNA, the CDR3 is TGTGCCAGCAGCTTAGGCGGTACGAACACCGGGGAGCTGTTTTTT. Translating it yields CASSLGGTNTGELFF.